This T cell receptor beta chain appears in the sequencing data of a study of cytomegalovirus exposure and HLA in healthy donors. From germline, CDR1 is SEHNR and CDR2 FQNEAQ (reference sequence). This CDR3 spans 13 amino acids. Between the trimmed V and J ends, which lost 0 bases and 9 bases, there was a span of 6 bases. The assay was immunoSEQ multiplex PCR, and TCRdb's table has in-frame clones only and misses some. The table has 250,000 to 400,000 clones, roughly 86% seen once. Sequenced material: PBMCs. The chain uses TRBV7-9 and TRBJ1-6; D is uncertain. The TCR originated in a man aged 25 to 40 in good health and CMV-seronegative. CDR3 nucleotides: TGTGCCAGCAGCTTAGCCACTAGTTCACCCCTCCACTTT. This gives the protein CASSLATSSPLHF.